This T cell receptor beta chain was observed in a study of T cell responses to AZD1222 COVID-19 vaccine. Study results and caveats: The study identified only five to seven AZD1222 recipients as seropositive at baseline.

The CDR3 is 15 amino acids. The germline V and J ends were trimmed by 5 bases and 2 bases, with 16 bases remaining between them. The protocol was immunoSEQ multiplex PCR, while the TCRdb copy is restricted to in-frame clones and leaves out a portion. The repertoire holds about 120,000 clones, with just over 90% as singletons. Of note for this clone: Antigen specificity is unknown.

The receptor was isolated from an adult who received the AZD1222 COVID-19 vaccine. The input for sequencing was peripheral blood, taken 28 days after the second AZD1222 dose. The chain uses TRBV5-3 and TRBJ1-2; no clear D gene. TRBV5-3 is sorted into the ORF group, with uncertain function. CDR3 sequence (DNA): TGTGCCAGAAGACCGACGATCGGGAGGAACTATGGCTACACCTTC. Translation: CARRPTIGRNYGYTF.